This T cell receptor beta chain was identified in a study of blood T cell repertoires in COVID-19. Study summary: Samples came from the United States, Italy and Spain, spanning acute and convalescent COVID-19. The cDNA or gDNA used as material had been derived from T cells, B-cell-depleted T cells, or PBMCs.

Original methodology: The assay estimated nucleated cells by amplifying reference gene primers. Using immunoSEQ multiplex PCR, the repertoire was profiled, and TCRdb retains in-frame clones only, with some absent. V and J calls and clone size come straight from that table; D and trimming were deduced from the DNA. This sample yields 95,000 to 150,000 clones, of which roughly 85% are seen a single time; 11% belongs to the top ten. This clone came up once. V lost 1 base and J 0 bases, leaving 15 bases between the germline ends. Germline V gene data show CDR1 as SGHVS and CDR2 as FNYEAQ. This CDR3 comprises 18 residues.

The sequenced sample was peripheral blood. This TCR came from a man aged 80 or over with acute or convalescent COVID-19. The J gene is TRBJ2-2, the V gene TRBV7-6; possibly TRBD2 for D (5 bases). The CDR3 sequence is CASSLVPSYDTNTGELFF. The CDR3, as DNA: TGTGCCAGCAGCTTAGTGCCTAGCTATGATACGAACACCGGGGAGCTGTTTTTT.